The present TCR beta chain was sequenced within a study of blood T cell repertoires in COVID-19. Per the germline V gene, CDR1 is DFQATT and CDR2 is SNEGSKA (reference sequence). The CDR3 contains 14 residues. Deletions cut 3 bases from V and 0 bases from J, with 11 bases between. Methods used by the authors: Reference gene primer amplification gave nucleated cell count estimates. TCRdb's table, derived via immunoSEQ multiplex PCR, lists solely in-frame clones and lacks some. D and trimming were read from the DNA, whereas the V and J calls and clone size are those reported in that table. Of 150,000 to 200,000 clones in the sample, 70% to 90% were seen once.

The rearrangement joins TRBV20-1 to TRBJ1-1; TRBD1 might be the D (5 bases). What was sequenced was peripheral blood. This clonotype was sampled from a woman aged 45-65 years with COVID-19, enrolled during active disease. The CDR3 region has the DNA TGCAGTGCTAGTAAAGGGGATCTGAACACTGAAGCTTTCTTT. It is translated as CSASKGDLNTEAFF.